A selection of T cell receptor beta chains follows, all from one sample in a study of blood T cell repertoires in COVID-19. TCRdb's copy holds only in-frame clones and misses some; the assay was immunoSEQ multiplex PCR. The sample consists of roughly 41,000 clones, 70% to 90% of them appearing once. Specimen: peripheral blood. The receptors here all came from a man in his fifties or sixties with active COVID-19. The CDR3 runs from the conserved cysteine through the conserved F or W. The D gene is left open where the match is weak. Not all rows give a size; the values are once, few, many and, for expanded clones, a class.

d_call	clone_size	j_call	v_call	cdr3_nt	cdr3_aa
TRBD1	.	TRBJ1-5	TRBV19	TGTGCCAGTAGTTCGCAGGGGGCTAGCAATCAGCCCCAGCATTTT	CASSSQGASNQPQHF
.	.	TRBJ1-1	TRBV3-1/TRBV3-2	TGTGCCAGCAGCCAAGTTCCAGGGTTGGGCACTGAAGCTTTCTTT	CASSQVPGLGTEAFF
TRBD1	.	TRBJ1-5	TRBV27	TGTGCCAGCAGCTTAGGGGGCAAGGGCAATCAGCCCCAGCATTTT	CASSLGGKGNQPQHF
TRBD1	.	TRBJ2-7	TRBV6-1	TGTGCCAGCAGTGGGTCTGACGGGACAGGGTCTCGAGAGCAGTACTTC	CASSGSDGTGSREQYF
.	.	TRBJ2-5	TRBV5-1	TGCGCCAGCAGCCCCCGGGACTGGCAAGAGACCCAGTACTTC	CASSPRDWQETQYF
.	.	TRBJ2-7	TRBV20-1	TGCAGTGCTAGTAACACAGCTTCGGGAAGTTATCTCGAGCAGTACTTC	CSASNTASGSYLEQYF
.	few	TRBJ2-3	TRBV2	TGTGCCAGCAGTGAGGGGGCGGTTAGAGATACGCAGTATTTT	CASSEGAVRDTQYF
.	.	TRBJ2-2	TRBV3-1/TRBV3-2	TGTGCCAGCAGCCCCCGATCAGGGGAGTTCGGGGAGCTGTTTTTT	CASSPRSGEFGELFF
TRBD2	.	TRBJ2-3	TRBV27	TGTGCCAGCAGTTTACGTCCGACTAGCGGGGGGACTAGCACAGATACGCAGTATTTT	CASSLRPTSGGTSTDTQYF
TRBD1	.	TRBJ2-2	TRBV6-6	TGTGCCAGCAGCCCAGGACAGGGGACCACCGGGGAGCTGTTTTTT	CASSPGQGTTGELFF
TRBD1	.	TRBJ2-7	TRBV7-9	TGTGCCAGCAGTGAGACAGGGGTTGGGGAGCAGTACTTC	CASSETGVGEQYF
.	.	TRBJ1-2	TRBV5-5	TGTGCCAGCAGGGAGGGAGGGGGGATCCATGGCTACACCTTC	CASREGGGIHGYTF
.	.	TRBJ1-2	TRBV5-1	TGCGCCAGCAGCCCCCGTGTCGGGGGGAATAACTATGGCTACACCTTC	CASSPRVGGNNYGYTF
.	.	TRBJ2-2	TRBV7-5	TGTGTCAGAAGCTTAGTAGTTCGGTCGAACACCGGGGAGCTGTTTTTT	CVRSLVVRSNTGELFF
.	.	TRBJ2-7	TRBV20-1	TGCAGTGCTAGTAGGCAGGGAATTGCCTACGAGCAGTACTTC	CSASRQGIAYEQYF
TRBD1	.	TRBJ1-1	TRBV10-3	TGTGCCATCAGGGGGACAGGGGGTCCCACTGAAGCTTTCTTT	CAIRGTGGPTEAFF
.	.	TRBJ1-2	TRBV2	TGTGCCAGCAAAGAAGCTTTCAGGGCCTATGGCTACACCTTC	CASKEAFRAYGYTF
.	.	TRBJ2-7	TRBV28	TGTGCCAGCAGTTTAATCCAGGGTTTATGGTACGAGCAGTACTTC	CASSLIQGLWYEQYF
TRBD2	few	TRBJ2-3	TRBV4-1	TGCGCCAGCAGCCGGACTAGCGGGGTAGGAGATACGCAGTATTTT	CASSRTSGVGDTQYF
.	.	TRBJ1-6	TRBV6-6	TGTGCCAGCAGCCTGCAAGCCTCCTATTCACCCCTCCACTTT	CASSLQASYSPLHF